The 32 T cell receptor beta chains below come from one sample, sequenced in a study of vaccination and CD4 T cells after COVID-19. Treatment in this sample: roughly ten-day PBMC culture with coronavirus spike peptide pools or control peptides (ViraFEST assay). These receptors' antigens are unknown. Researchers used the Oncomine TCR Beta short-read assay to sequence DNA from cultured CD4+ T cells. TCRdb analysed the PCR reads with MiXCR anew, one entry per CDR3 protein. The data hold 15,000 to 19,000 distinct CDR3 sequences, with about two fifths observed a single time. The input for sequencing was CD4+ T cells from blood, cultured in vitro, taken before SARS-CoV-2 vaccination. The receptors shown here come from a human donor who had recovered from COVID-19.

There are a few counts of this clonotype. Relative to the germline gene, one junction end is altered; a read error may explain this. The V gene is TRBV25-1, the J gene TRBJ1-2; 9 nucleotides line up with TRBD1. Germline CDR1 and CDR2: MGHDK and SYGVNS. The CDR3 has 12 residues. The CDR3 coding sequence is TGTGCCAGCAGTGCCGCGGTGAGGACAGGGGAATTC. Its protein product is CASSAAVRTGEF.

This rearrangement joins TRBV25-1 to TRBJ1-1; D might be TRBD1 (5 bases). The germline V and J ends were trimmed by 2 bases and 1 base, with 8 bases remaining between them. Germline values: CDR1 MGHDK, CDR2 SYGVNS. The CDR3 extends over 14 amino acids. The CDR3 loop is CASSENRGNTEAFF. CDR3 DNA: TGTGCCAGCAGTGAAAATAGGGGGAACACTGAAGCTTTCTTT.

V is TRBV2 and J is TRBJ1-5; 7 bases align to TRBD1. Germline values: CDR1 SNHLY, CDR2 FYNNEI. V trimming: 3 bases; J trimming: 6 bases; junction bases outside the gene matches: 5. The CDR3 spans 14 residues. The CDR3 bases are TGTGCCAGCAGTGAGGAGGGGGCACTTCAGCCCCAGCATTTT. It specifies CASSEEGALQPQHF.

This clonotype was observed a handful of times. CDR3 nucleotide sequence: TGTGCCAGCAGTGACGGGCGATTCGGTGGCTACACCTTC. Protein product: CASSDGRFGGYTF. The gene calls are TRBV6-4 and TRBJ1-2; D remains ambiguous. Trimming left V 2 bases short and J 7 bases short, with 11 bases between. This CDR3 region has 13 residues. Germline-derived CDR1 and CDR2 are MRHNA and SNTAGT.

The J gene is TRBJ2-1, the V gene TRBV24-1; TRBD1 aligns across 9 bases. CDR3 size: 15 residues. CDR1 is KGHDR, CDR2 SFDVKD, per germline. V lost 3 bases, J lost 9 bases, and 8 bases stayed unmatched. The DNA for the CDR3 is TGTGCCACCAGTGATCCTACAGGGGGCCAAAGTGAGCAGTTCTTC. Encoded protein: CATSDPTGGQSEQFF.

This clonotype was detected a few times. This chain uses TRBV7-9 with TRBJ1-4; 9 bases fit TRBD1. CDR1 and CDR2 (germline): SEHNR, FQNEAQ (reference sequence). Germline trimming cut 8 bases from V and 7 bases from J; bases unmatched to any gene: 8. The length of the CDR3 is 14 residues. This chain's CDR3 is CASLPGQGTEKLFF. In DNA, the CDR3 is TGTGCCAGCCTGCCTGGACAGGGGACTGAAAAACTGTTTTTT.

CDR3 DNA: TGTGCCACCAGTGGCTCAGGGGGGCCGCCCTACAATGAGCAGTTCTTC. Protein: CATSGSGGPPYNEQFF. The rearrangement joins TRBV24-1 to TRBJ2-1, with a weak D call TRBD1 (7 bases). The CDR3 loop spans 16 amino acids. Germline values: CDR1 KGHDR, CDR2 SFDVKD. The germline V and J ends were trimmed by 5 bases and 2 bases, with 15 bases remaining between them.

The chain uses TRBV12-3 or TRBV12-4 and TRBJ1-6, with TRBD1 matching over 7 bases. The V gene end was trimmed by 8 bases and the J gene end by 7 bases; junction bases not matched to a gene: 5. The CDR3 has 13 amino acids. The DNA for the CDR3 is TGTGCCAGCCCTGGACAGGAGAATTCACCCCTCCACTTT. Translated, it gives CASPGQENSPLHF.

There are a few counts of this clonotype. The V call is TRBV11-3, the J call TRBJ2-7, with D hard to call. V lost 3 bases, J lost 2 bases, and 8 bases lay in between. Germline CDR1 and CDR2: SGHNT and YENEEA. The CDR3 totals 13 residues. In DNA, the CDR3 is TGTGCCAGCAGCTTTGGAGTTCCCTACGAGCAGTACTTC. It yields the protein CASSFGVPYEQYF.

The V and J genes are TRBV2 and TRBJ1-5; D call uncertain. From germline, CDR1 is SNHLY and CDR2 FYNNEI. The CDR3 runs to 15 residues. Deletions cut 3 bases from V and 8 bases from J, with 17 bases between. The CDR3, as DNA: TGTGCCAGCAGTGACTCCGAGGCCCGAAGAGAGCCCCAGCATTTT. Its protein product is CASSDSEARREPQHF.

The rearrangement joins TRBV7-7 to TRBJ2-3; 14 bases line up with TRBD2. CDR1 SSHAT and CDR2 FNYEAQ come from the germline V gene (reference sequence). This CDR3 contains 19 residues. Unmatched junction bases numbered 6, after V lost 1 base and J lost 0 bases. The DNA of the CDR3 is TGTGCCAGCAGCTTAGAAGGGACTAGCGGGGGAGTTAGCACAGATACGCAGTATTTT. Translated, it gives CASSLEGTSGGVSTDTQYF.

The CDR3 DNA sequence: TGTGCCAGCAGCCTAGACAGGGGAGTTGGAAACACCATATATTTT. Its translation is CASSLDRGVGNTIYF. This rearrangement joins TRBV6-1 to TRBJ1-3; 8 bases agree with TRBD1. The CDR3 is 15 amino acids. V lost 6 bases and J lost 3; bases outside the gene matches: 7. Looked up from germline, CDR1 is MNHNS and CDR2 is SASEGT.

This clonotype was detected once. The V call is TRBV28, the J call TRBJ2-7; 8 bases map to TRBD1. Germline-derived CDR1 and CDR2 are MDHEN and SYDVKM. V lost 3 bases, J lost 6 bases, and 7 bases stayed unmatched. The CDR3 runs 14 residues. The CDR3 sequence is CASSFNDRGGEQYF. The CDR3 DNA reads as TGTGCCAGCAGTTTCAACGACAGGGGAGGCGAGCAGTACTTC.

V gene TRBV10-3 combines with J gene TRBJ1-2; D is uncertain. V lost 0 bases to trimming and J lost 4 bases, with 6 bases between them. Germline V gives CDR1 ENHRY, CDR2 SYGVKD. The CDR3 has 13 amino acids. CDR3 nucleotides: TGTGCCATCAGTGAGTCGAGGATCTATGGCTACACCTTC. Translation gives CAISESRIYGYTF.

This clonotype was picked up one time. This may stem from a read error, because a much larger clone lies one nucleotide away. This chain uses TRBV24-1 with TRBJ1-2; D perhaps matches TRBD1 (6 bases). Trimming took off 6 bases at V and 8 bases at J, with 12 bases between the two ends. The CDR3 is made up of 12 amino acids. The V gene's germline CDR1 is KGHDR and CDR2 SFDVKD. CDR3 protein: CATSYRGAGYTF. The CDR3 DNA sequence: TGTGCCACCAGTTACCGGGGGGCCGGCTACACCTTC.

In DNA form, the CDR3 reads TGTGCCAGCAGCCTTATGGGACAGGGTGTTGAGACCCAGTACTTC. Its translation: CASSLMGQGVETQYF. The chain has TRBV7-3 and TRBJ2-5; 9 nucleotides line up with TRBD1. In germline, CDR1 is SGHTA, CDR2 FQGTGA. CDR3 length: 15 amino acids. V was pared by 5 bases and J by 5 bases, with 9 bases of the junction left unmatched.

This clonotype showed up just a few times. The rearrangement links TRBV7-2 to TRBJ1-1, with unresolved D. This CDR3 comprises 13 residues. Trimming shortened V by 5 bases and J by 4 bases, and 11 bases separated the two germline ends. Germline CDR1 is SGHTA and CDR2 is FQGNSA. The CDR3 spells CASSPQSPTEAFF. The CDR3 nucleotides read TGTGCCAGCAGCCCGCAGTCCCCCACTGAAGCTTTCTTT.

This clonotype was detected once. The chain joins TRBV9 to TRBJ2-7; TRBD1 aligns across 7 bases. The V and J ends lost 0 bases and 3 bases, in that order; junction bases with no gene match: 6. The CDR3 spans 15 residues. Per germline, CDR1 SGDLS and CDR2 YYNGEE. CDR3 sequence: CASSVGPDRDYEQYF. For the CDR3, the DNA is TGTGCCAGCAGCGTAGGACCAGACAGGGACTACGAGCAGTACTTC.

This clonotype was counted between two and nine times. The chain joins TRBV6-1 to TRBJ1-1; D perhaps matches TRBD1 (6 bases). This CDR3 is built from 15 residues. With 5 bases removed from V and 3 bases from J, the gap between germline ends came to 16 bases. Per germline, CDR1 MNHNS and CDR2 SASEGT. DNA for the CDR3: TGTGCCAGCAGTCAAAATACAGGGAAGTACACTGAAGCTTTCTTT. This sequence encodes CASSQNTGKYTEAFF.

The rearrangement links TRBV7-3 to TRBJ2-3, with 7 bases identical to TRBD2. Germline V gene data show CDR1 as SGHTA and CDR2 as FQGTGA. Losses at the gene ends were 6 bases for V and 3 bases for J; bases not matched to a gene: 9. This CDR3 is 15 amino acids long. CDR3 region: CASSLGTTTTDTQYF. The CDR3 nucleotides are TGTGCCAGCAGTCTCGGGACTACAACAACAGATACGCAGTATTTT.

The chain combines TRBV20-1 with TRBJ2-7; TRBD1 is a possible D gene (5 bases). The V and J ends lost 3 bases and 2 bases respectively, with 14 bases between them. This CDR3 is 14 amino acids long. Germline values: CDR1 DFQATT, CDR2 SNEGSKA (reference sequence). The CDR3 spells CSARAQGLTYEQYF. The DNA of the CDR3 is TGCAGTGCTAGGGCCCAGGGTCTTACCTACGAGCAGTACTTC.

On this clonotype: The junction shows a germline mismatch at one end, possibly a read error. This chain connects TRBV11-2 to TRBJ2-7; D is unresolved. The germline V gene has CDR1 SGHAT and CDR2 FQNNGV. The CDR3 has 11 amino acids. The CDR3 spells CASSLDRNRDF. The CDR3 nucleotides read TGTGCCAGCAGCTTGGACCGAAATCGGGACTTC.

There are a few counts of this clonotype. The V and J genes are TRBV20-1 and TRBJ1-2; D gene unclear. Per germline, CDR1 DFQATT and CDR2 SNEGSKA (reference sequence). CDR3 length equals 12 residues. Deletions cut 0 bases from V and 9 bases from J, with 11 bases between. CDR3: CSARDWRLRYTF. For the CDR3, the DNA is TGCAGTGCTAGAGATTGGAGGTTGCGCTACACCTTC.

This clonotype turned up a few times. The gene calls are TRBV6-5 and TRBJ1-2; 9 nucleotides align to TRBD1. V lost 4 bases, J lost 5 bases, and 5 bases stayed unmatched. The CDR3 has 14 residues. Germline V gene sequence: CDR1 MNHEY, CDR2 SVGAGI. CDR3 DNA: TGTGCCAGCAGTTTATCCGGGACAGGGTATGGCTACACCTTC. The encoded protein is CASSLSGTGYGYTF.

This clonotype was recorded a few times. The rearrangement links TRBV20-1 to TRBJ1-3; unclear D gene. CDR3 size: 13 residues. The V and J ends lost 3 bases and 7 bases respectively, with 13 bases between them. CDR1 is DFQATT, CDR2 SNEGSKA, per germline (reference sequence). The CDR3 protein is CSASLAAGNTIYF. The DNA for the CDR3 is TGCAGTGCTAGCCTAGCGGCGGGGAACACCATATATTTT.

The chain employs TRBV20-1 and TRBJ2-3; D ambiguous. This CDR3 comprises 13 residues. V lost 8 bases and J 0 bases, leaving 12 bases between the germline ends. In germline, CDR1 is DFQATT, CDR2 SNEGSKA (reference sequence). CDR3 nucleotide sequence: TGCAGTCTCAAGCTACTAAGCACAGATACGCAGTATTTT. Translation gives CSLKLLSTDTQYF.

This clonotype occurred a few times. The V call is TRBV20-1, the J call TRBJ1-5, with 11 bases aligning to TRBD1. The CDR3 is made up of 15 amino acids. CDR1 and CDR2 (germline): DFQATT, SNEGSKA (reference sequence). The junction had 4 bases not matched to a gene; V was cut back by 1 base and J by 5 bases. The CDR3 nucleotides read TGCAGTGCTAGAGGGGACAGGGGGTCGTATCAGCCCCAGCATTTT. Translated, it gives CSARGDRGSYQPQHF.

The V and J genes are TRBV28 and TRBJ1-1; D is unresolved. Deletions cut 3 bases from V and 5 bases from J, with 13 bases between. This CDR3 has 14 residues. Germline CDR1 MDHEN, CDR2 SYDVKM. The DNA of the CDR3 is TGTGCCAGCAGTTTGACGACCAGGAGAACTGAAGCTTTCTTT. It codes for CASSLTTRRTEAFF.

J is TRBJ1-5 and V is TRBV28, with unresolved D. Trimming stripped 8 bases from V and 0 bases from J, with 5 bases between. The CDR3 runs to 12 residues. In germline, CDR1 is MDHEN, CDR2 SYDVKM. The CDR3 sequence: CASSGSNQPQHF. DNA of the CDR3: TGTGCCAGCTCGGGTAGCAATCAGCCCCAGCATTTT.

This clonotype was counted only a few times. This chain joins TRBV7-8 and TRBJ2-5, with 10 positions matching TRBD1. In germline, CDR1 is SGHVS, CDR2 FQNEAQ. CDR3 size: 16 residues. J gave up 5 bases and V 1 base, and 7 bases lay outside the gene matches. The CDR3 DNA is TGTGCCAGCAGCTTAGATGGGGGACAGGGGTGGGAGACCCAGTACTTC. Its protein is CASSLDGGQGWETQYF. The entire variable domain, with the rest obtained from reference TRBV7-8 and TRBJ2-5, is as follows: GAGVSQSPRYKVAKRGQDVALRCDPISGHVSLFWYQQALGQGPEFLTYFQNEAQLDKSGLPSDRFFAERPEGSVSTLKIQRTQQEDSAVYLCASSLDGGQGWETQYFGPGTRLLVL.

The chain carries TRBV19 and TRBJ2-1; D is perhaps TRBD2 (6 bases). Germline V CDR1 and CDR2: LNHDA, SQIVND (reference sequence). Trimming took 6 bases from V and 2 from J, leaving 11 bases between them. This CDR3 spans 14 amino acids. In nucleotides, the CDR3 is TGTGCCAGTAGAAGATCGGGGGCCTACAATGAGCAGTTCTTC. Translated, it gives CASRRSGAYNEQFF.

In its sample, this clonotype was seen a few times. This rearrangement joins TRBV6-2 or TRBV6-3 to TRBJ1-1, with no clear D. The ends were cut back, 0 bases at V and 1 base at J, with 6 bases in the middle. The CDR3 contains 14 residues. Germline V gives CDR1 MNHEY, CDR2 SVGEGT. CDR3 DNA sequence: TGTGCCAGCAGTTACTCAGCGGGGAACACTGAAGCTTTCTTT. Translating gives CASSYSAGNTEAFF.